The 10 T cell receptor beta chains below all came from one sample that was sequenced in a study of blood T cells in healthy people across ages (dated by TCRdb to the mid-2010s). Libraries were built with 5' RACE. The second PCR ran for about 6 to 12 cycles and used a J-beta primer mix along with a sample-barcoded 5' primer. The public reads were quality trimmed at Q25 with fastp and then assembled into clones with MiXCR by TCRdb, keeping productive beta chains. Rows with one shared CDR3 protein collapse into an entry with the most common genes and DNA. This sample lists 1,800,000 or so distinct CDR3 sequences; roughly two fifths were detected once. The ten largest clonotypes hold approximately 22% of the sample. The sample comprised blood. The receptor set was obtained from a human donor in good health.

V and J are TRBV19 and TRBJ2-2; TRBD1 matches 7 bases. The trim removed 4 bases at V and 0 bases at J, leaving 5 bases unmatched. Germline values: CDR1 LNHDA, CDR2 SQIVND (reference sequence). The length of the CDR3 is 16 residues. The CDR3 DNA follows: TGTGCCAGTAGTACCGGGACAGAGGCGAACACCGGGGAGCTGTTTTTT. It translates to CASSTGTEANTGELFF.

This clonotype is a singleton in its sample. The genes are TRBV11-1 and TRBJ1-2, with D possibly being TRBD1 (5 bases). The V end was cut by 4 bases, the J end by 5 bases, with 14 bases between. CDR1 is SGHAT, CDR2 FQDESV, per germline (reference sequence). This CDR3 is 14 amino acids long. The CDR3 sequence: CASSSQTAQYGYTF. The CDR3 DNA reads TGTGCCAGCAGCTCCCAGACAGCGCAGTATGGCTACACCTTC.

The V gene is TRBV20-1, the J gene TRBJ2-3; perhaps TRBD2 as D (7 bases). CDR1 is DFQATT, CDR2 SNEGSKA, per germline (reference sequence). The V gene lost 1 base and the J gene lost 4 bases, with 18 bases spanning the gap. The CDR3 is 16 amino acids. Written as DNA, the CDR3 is TGCAGTGCTAGAGGGGCGAGGGGGGGGGTCCCAGATACGCAGTATTTT. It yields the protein CSARGARGGVPDTQYF.

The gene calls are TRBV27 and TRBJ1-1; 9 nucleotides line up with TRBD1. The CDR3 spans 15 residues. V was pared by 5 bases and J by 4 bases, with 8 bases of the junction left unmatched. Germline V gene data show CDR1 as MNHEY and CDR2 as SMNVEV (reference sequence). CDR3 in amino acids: CASSGYRGLGTEAFF. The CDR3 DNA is TGTGCCAGCAGTGGTTACAGGGGGCTGGGCACTGAAGCTTTCTTT.

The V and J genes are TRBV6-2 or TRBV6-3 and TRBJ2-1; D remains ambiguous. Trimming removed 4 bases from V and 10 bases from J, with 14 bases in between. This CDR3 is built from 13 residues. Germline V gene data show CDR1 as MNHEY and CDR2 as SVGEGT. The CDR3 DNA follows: TGTGCCAGCAGTTCCACCTTCAACGGGGAGCAGTTCTTC. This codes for CASSSTFNGEQFF.

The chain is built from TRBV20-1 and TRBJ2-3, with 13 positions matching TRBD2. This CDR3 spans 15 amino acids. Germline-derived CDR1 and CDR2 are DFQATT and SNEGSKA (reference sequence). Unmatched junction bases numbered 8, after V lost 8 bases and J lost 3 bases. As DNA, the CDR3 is TGCAGTAAACTAGCGGGGGGGCCAGGTACAGATACGCAGTATTTT. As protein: CSKLAGGPGTDTQYF.

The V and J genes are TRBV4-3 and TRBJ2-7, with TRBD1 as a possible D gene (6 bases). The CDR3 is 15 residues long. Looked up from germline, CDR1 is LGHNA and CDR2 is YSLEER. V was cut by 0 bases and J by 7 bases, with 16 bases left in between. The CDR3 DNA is TGCGCCAGCAGCCAAGATCGGGTAACAGGGCGGGAGCAGTACTTC. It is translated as CASSQDRVTGREQYF.

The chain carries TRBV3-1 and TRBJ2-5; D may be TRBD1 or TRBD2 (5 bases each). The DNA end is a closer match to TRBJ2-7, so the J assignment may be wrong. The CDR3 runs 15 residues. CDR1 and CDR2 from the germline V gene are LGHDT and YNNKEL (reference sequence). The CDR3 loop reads CASSQGDLAGYEQYF. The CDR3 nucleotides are TGTGCCAGCAGCCAAGGGGATCTAGCAGGGTACGAGCAGTACTTC.

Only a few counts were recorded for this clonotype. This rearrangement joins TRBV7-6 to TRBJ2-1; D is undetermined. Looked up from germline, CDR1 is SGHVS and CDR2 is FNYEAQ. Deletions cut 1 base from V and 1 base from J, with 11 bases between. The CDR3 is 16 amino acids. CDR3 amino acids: CASSLGSDGSYNEQFF. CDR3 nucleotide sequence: TGTGCCAGCAGCTTAGGTAGTGACGGTTCCTACAATGAGCAGTTCTTC.

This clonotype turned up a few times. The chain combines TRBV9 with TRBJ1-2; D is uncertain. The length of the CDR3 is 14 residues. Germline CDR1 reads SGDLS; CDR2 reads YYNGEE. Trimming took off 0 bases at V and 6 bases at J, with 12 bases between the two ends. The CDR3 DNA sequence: TGTGCCAGCAGCGTAGAAGGAGTTAAGGATGGCTACACCTTC. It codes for CASSVEGVKDGYTF. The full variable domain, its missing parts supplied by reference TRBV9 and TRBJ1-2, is DSGVTQTPKHLITATGQRVTLRCSPRSGDLSVYWYQQSLDQGLQFLIQYYNGEERAKGNILERFSAQQFPDLHSELNLSSLELGDSALYFCASSVEGVKDGYTFGSGTRLTVV.